The 22 T cell receptor beta chains below come from one sample, sequenced in a study of CXCR3-negative and CXCR3-positive naive CD8 T cells. The TRB cDNA libraries were prepared by 5' RACE with UMI labels. Reanalyzing the 5' RACE reads, TCRdb keeps one entry per CDR3 protein, without DNA. The table lists approximately 38,000 distinct CDR3 sequences, with roughly 8% in the top ten. What was sequenced was memory CD8+ T cells from blood. These receptors came from a human donor in good health. Some clones in this sample may be carry-over from other donors' samples.

The rearrangement links TRBV27 to TRBJ1-1. The CDR3 covers 14 residues. The germline V gene encodes CDR1 MNHEY and CDR2 SMNVEV (reference sequence). The CDR3 loop reads CASSFRPENTEAFF.

The CDR3 region is CASSFGAAPSTDTQYF. The chain has TRBV5-6 and TRBJ2-3; TCRdb returns TRBD1, unconfirmable since there is no DNA. The CDR3 consists of 16 residues. Germline V gene lookup returns CDR1 SGHDT and CDR2 YYEEEE.

The V gene is TRBV30, the J gene TRBJ1-1; TCRdb designates TRBD1, a call that cannot be tested without DNA. The CDR3 contains 13 residues. Germline V CDR1 and CDR2: GTSNPN, SVGIG (reference sequence). The CDR3: CAWGTGMNTEAFF.

The chain joins TRBV5-1 to TRBJ1-1. The CDR3 is made up of 14 amino acids. Germline CDR1 reads SGHRS; CDR2 reads YFSETQ. Here the CDR3 reads CASSLAQLNTEAFF.

The V and J genes are TRBV7-9 and TRBJ2-7; TCRdb outputs TRBD1, but without DNA this stays unchecked. The CDR3 spans 13 residues. CDR1 is SEHNR and CDR2 is FQNEAQ in the germline V gene (reference sequence). The CDR3 loop is CASSSGIPSEQYF.

This chain connects TRBV5-6 to TRBJ2-2; TCRdb gives TRBD2 as the D gene, but with no DNA this cannot be confirmed. Germline V gene data show CDR1 as SGHDT and CDR2 as YYEEEE. The CDR3 has 15 amino acids. This chain's CDR3 is CASSRTDSNTGELFF.

This chain links TRBV29-1 with TRBJ1-1; the TCRdb D gene call, TRBD1, has no DNA to confirm it. This CDR3 is built from 12 residues. CDR1 and CDR2 (germline): SQVTM, ANQGSEA. The CDR3 protein is CSVEGEGTEAFF.

This chain uses TRBV7-9 with TRBJ2-3; the TCRdb call, TRBD2, lacks DNA for checking. Germline CDR1 SEHNR, CDR2 FQNEAQ (reference sequence). This CDR3 has 14 residues. The CDR3 loop reads CASRGRLATDTQYF.

The rearrangement uses TRBV7-2 and TRBJ2-2. Per germline, CDR1 SGHTA and CDR2 FQGNSA. CDR3 size: 12 residues. This CDR3 is CASSPSSGELFF.

CDR3 protein: CATSTLGGVSGEQYF. The chain employs TRBV5-8 and TRBJ2-7; without DNA, the TCRdb call of TRBD1 cannot be checked. This CDR3 is built from 15 residues. Germline V gene lookup returns CDR1 SGHTS and CDR2 YDEGEE.

In terms of frequency, this clonotype is medium-sized (0.01 to 0.1%). V usage is TRBV2 and J usage is TRBJ1-5; TCRdb lists TRBD1, though no DNA is available to test this call. The V gene's germline CDR1 is SNHLY and CDR2 FYNNEI. There are 15 residues in the CDR3. The CDR3 spells CASSERGTGNQPQHF.

CDR3 protein: CASSVAGELNQPQHF. The chain joins TRBV9 to TRBJ1-5. Germline V gene data show CDR1 as SGDLS and CDR2 as YYNGEE. The CDR3 length is 15 residues.

The chain recombines TRBV29-1 with TRBJ2-7; TCRdb names TRBD1, which stays unverified in the absence of DNA. Germline V gene data show CDR1 as SQVTM and CDR2 as ANQGSEA. The CDR3 loop spans 16 amino acids. This CDR3 reads CSVEDRVTGYSYEQYF.

This chain connects TRBV6-5 to TRBJ2-5; the TRBD1 assignment by TCRdb is unverifiable without DNA. CDR3 length: 15 residues. Germline CDR1 MNHEY, CDR2 SVGAGI. The CDR3 sequence: CASTPGDRGRETQYF.

The V and J genes are TRBV6-2 or TRBV6-3 and TRBJ1-5; TCRdb's D call, TRBD1, is unchecked because there is no DNA. Germline V gene data show CDR1 as MNHEY and CDR2 as SVGEGT. This CDR3 region has 13 residues. CDR3 sequence: CASSYRDNQPQHF.

CDR3 loop: CSADTEETQYF. V gene TRBV29-1 combines with J gene TRBJ2-5. Germline lookup yields CDR1 SQVTM and CDR2 ANQGSEA. The CDR3 consists of 11 residues. Using reference TRBV29-1 and TRBJ2-5 for the parts outside the CDR3, the full variable domain is SAVISQKPSRDICQRGTSLTIQCQVDSQVTMMFWYRQQPGQSLTLIATANQGSEATYESGFVIDKFPISRPNLTFSTLTVSNMSPEDSSIYLCSADTEETQYFGPGTRLLVL.

This chain links TRBV7-8 with TRBJ2-3. Germline V gene lookup returns CDR1 SGHVS and CDR2 FQNEAQ. CDR3 length: 17 residues. The CDR3 loop is CASSLGLAISSTDTQYF.

The chain carries TRBV20-1 and TRBJ1-2; TCRdb reports TRBD1, a call that lacks DNA to check it against. The germline gives CDR1 DFQATT, CDR2 SNEGSKA (reference sequence). The length of the CDR3 is 13 residues. The CDR3 protein is CSARDGDVLSYTF.

J is TRBJ2-7 and V is TRBV28. Germline CDR1 reads MDHEN; CDR2 reads SYDVKM. The length of the CDR3 is 12 residues. CDR3 sequence: CASSFFGDEQYF.

The chain joins TRBV9 to TRBJ2-3; the D call of TRBD1 rests on TCRdb alone, since no DNA is present to check it. The germline CDR1 and CDR2 sequences are SGDLS and YYNGEE. CDR3 length: 15 amino acids. CDR3 in amino acids: CASRPGTARTDTQYF.

The chain couples TRBV11-3 to TRBJ2-2; TCRdb calls TRBD1, which cannot be checked without DNA. The germline V gene encodes CDR1 SGHNT and CDR2 YENEEA. This CDR3 region has 15 residues. The CDR3 sequence is CASSLTQDRPGELFF.

The V call is TRBV29-1, the J call TRBJ2-2. CDR3 length equals 12 residues. Germline CDR1 reads SQVTM; CDR2 reads ANQGSEA. CDR3 residues: CSVEATSGELFF.